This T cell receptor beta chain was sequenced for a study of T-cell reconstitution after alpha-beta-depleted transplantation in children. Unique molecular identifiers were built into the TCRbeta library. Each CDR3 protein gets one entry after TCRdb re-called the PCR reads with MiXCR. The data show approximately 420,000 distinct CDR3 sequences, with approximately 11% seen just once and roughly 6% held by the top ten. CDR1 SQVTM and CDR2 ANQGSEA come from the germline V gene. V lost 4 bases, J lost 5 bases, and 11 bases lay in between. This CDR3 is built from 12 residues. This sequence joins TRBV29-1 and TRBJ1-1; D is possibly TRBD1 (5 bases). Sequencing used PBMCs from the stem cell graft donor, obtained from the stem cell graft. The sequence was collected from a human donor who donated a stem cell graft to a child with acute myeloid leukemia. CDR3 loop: CSVAFRGTEAFF. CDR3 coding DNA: TGCAGCGTTGCTTTTCGGGGGACTGAAGCTTTCTTT.